These T cell receptor beta chains were read from a single sample in a study of blood T cell repertoires in COVID-19. Assay: immunoSEQ multiplex PCR; the TCRdb copy retains only in-frame clones and omits some. This sample carries some 70,000 clones, about four fifths of them seen once, and the ten largest clones take 20%. Material for sequencing was peripheral blood. The receptor source for this set is a woman between 70 and 85 years old with acute or convalescent COVID-19. The CDR3 runs from the conserved cysteine through the conserved F or W. The D gene is left open where the match is weak. Not all rows give a size; the values are once, few, many and, for expanded clones, a class.

once	TRBV5-1	TRBD2	TRBJ2-7	TGCGCCAGCAGCTTGGTACCCCTAGCGGGAGTAGACGAGCAGTACTTC	CASSLVPLAGVDEQYF
.	TRBV3-1/TRBV3-2	.	TRBJ1-5	TGTGCCAGCAGCCGGAGCGGATATAGCAATCAGCCCCAGCATTTT	CASSRSGYSNQPQHF
.	TRBV6-4	.	TRBJ1-2	TGTGCCAGCAGTGAACGATCAGATAGGGGAGGATATGGCTACACCTTC	CASSERSDRGGYGYTF
.	TRBV12-3/TRBV12-4	.	TRBJ2-5	TGTGCCAGCAGTTTAACAGGTTCAGAGACCCAGTACTTC	CASSLTGSETQYF
once	TRBV20-1	.	TRBJ2-1	TGCAGTGCCCTAGCAGGTGAGCAGTTCTTC	CSALAGEQFF
.	TRBV10-3	.	TRBJ1-1	TGTGCCATCAGGACTACAGGGATCACTGAAGCTTTCTTT	CAIRTTGITEAFF
.	TRBV5-1	.	TRBJ2-5	TGCGCCAGCAGCGTGATGTTAGCACCACAAGAGACCCAGTACTTC	CASSVMLAPQETQYF
.	TRBV28	.	TRBJ2-1	TGTGCCAGCAGCCCCCCCACTGTGTCTGAGCAGTTCTTC	CASSPPTVSEQFF
.	TRBV19	.	TRBJ1-1	TGTGCCAGTACCGTCACTATTAACATGAACACTGAAGCTTTCTTT	CASTVTINMNTEAFF
.	TRBV19	.	TRBJ2-7	TGTGCCAGTAGGGACAACTCCTACGAGCAGTACTTC	CASRDNSYEQYF
.	TRBV15	TRBD2	TRBJ2-1	TGTGCCACCAGCAGAGAAACTAGCGGGAGTAATGAGCAGTTCTTC	CATSRETSGSNEQFF
once	TRBV12-3/TRBV12-4	TRBD1	TRBJ1-2	TGTGCCAGCAGTTCTTACAGGGACAGTGGCTACACCTTC	CASSSYRDSGYTF
.	TRBV7-9	.	TRBJ1-2	TGTGCCAGCAGCGAGGCAGGGCGAAACTATGGCTACACCTTC	CASSEAGRNYGYTF
.	TRBV14	.	TRBJ2-1	TGTGCCAGCAGCCAAGTTCGGAACAGGGCGAATGAGCAGTTCTTC	CASSQVRNRANEQFF
.	TRBV11-2	TRBD2	TRBJ2-2	TGTGCCAGCAGCTTATTCAGCGGGAGGACCGGGGAGCTGTTTTTT	CASSLFSGRTGELFF
.	TRBV7-8	TRBD2	TRBJ2-1	TGTGCCAGCAGCTTAGTAGCGTTAGCGGGAGGGAGCTACAATGAGCAGTTCTTC	CASSLVALAGGSYNEQFF
.	TRBV19	.	TRBJ1-5	TGTGCCAGTAGCCCCGGTCGGGGGGCGAGGAGCAATCAGCCCCAGCATTTT	CASSPGRGARSNQPQHF
.	TRBV7-9	.	TRBJ1-4	TGTGCCAGCAGCTTAGCAGGGAGGGCTAATGAAAAACTGTTTTTT	CASSLAGRANEKLFF
.	TRBV3-1/TRBV3-2	TRBD2	TRBJ2-5	TGTGCCAGCAGCCACCGTGCGGGAGCTTCGGAGACCCAGTACTTC	CASSHRAGASETQYF
.	TRBV7-9	.	TRBJ1-5	TGTGCCAGCAGCTTATCCAACAATCAGCCCCAGCATTTT	CASSLSNNQPQHF
.	TRBV5-1	.	TRBJ2-5	TGCGCCAGCAGCTTGGGCAGGGCCCGGCAAGAGACCCAGTACTTC	CASSLGRARQETQYF
.	TRBV2	.	TRBJ2-2	TGTGCCAGCAGTTTCGTACAGGGATCCGGGGAGCTGTTTTTT	CASSFVQGSGELFF
.	TRBV15	.	TRBJ1-2	TGTGCCACCGGCCAGGGCTACAACTATGGCTACACCTTC	CATGQGYNYGYTF
.	TRBV14	TRBD2	TRBJ2-1	TGTGCCAGCAGCCATGGGACTAGCGTCTACAATGAGCAGTTCTTC	CASSHGTSVYNEQFF
.	TRBV6-5	.	TRBJ1-1	TGTGCCAGCAGTTACTCGCAGTTCTCTGAAGCTTTCTTT	CASSYSQFSEAFF
.	TRBV7-9	TRBD1	TRBJ1-1	TGTGCCAGCAGCCCCCTCCGGGACAGGACTAACACTGAAGCTTTCTTT	CASSPLRDRTNTEAFF
.	TRBV7-2	.	TRBJ2-2	TGTGCCAGCAGCTTCTCGACCGGGGAGCTGTTTTTT	CASSFSTGELFF
once	TRBV21-1	.	TRBJ2-5	TGTGCCAGCAGACAGTACCAAGAGACCCAGTACTTC	CASRQYQETQYF
.	TRBV19	.	TRBJ2-3	TGTGCCAGTGGGAGAGATACGCAGTATTTT	CASGRDTQYF
.	TRBV5-1	.	TRBJ2-3	TGCGCCAGCAGCCCCGAGGTAGCAGATACGCAGTATTTT	CASSPEVADTQYF